These 9 T cell receptor beta chains were all obtained from the same sample, sequenced in a study of cytomegalovirus exposure and HLA in healthy donors. Amplification used 60 Vbeta primers and 13 Jbeta primers. TCRdb's copy holds only in-frame clones and misses some; the assay was immunoSEQ multiplex PCR. The table records over 150,000 clones, approximately 70% of them present only once. The source material was PBMCs. The origin of the receptors is a woman aged 18-35 years in good health and CMV-seropositive.

J is TRBJ2-7 and V is TRBV7-2, with 7 bases that match TRBD1. Germline V lookup: CDR1 SGHTA, CDR2 FQGNSA. This CDR3 region has 15 residues. V shed 5 bases, J shed 2 bases, and the junction held 9 bases outside the gene matches. The CDR3 bases are TGTGCCAGCAGCGAACATAGGACAGGAGCCTACGAGCAGTACTTC. It codes for CASSEHRTGAYEQYF.

This clone showed up just a few times. The rearrangement links TRBV30 to TRBJ1-1; 8 nucleotides agree with TRBD1. The CDR3 spans 13 residues. Per germline, CDR1 GTSNPN and CDR2 SVGIG (reference sequence). Unmatched junction bases numbered 8, after V lost 0 bases and J lost 11 bases. CDR3 DNA: TGTGCCTGGAGTGTAGACCAGGGGGCGTTGGCTTTCTTT. Amino acids: CAWSVDQGALAFF. The variable domain in full, with the rest retrieved from reference TRBV30 and TRBJ1-1, is SQTIHQWPATLVQPVGSPLSLECTVEGTSNPNLYWYRQAAGRGLQLLFYSVGIGQISSEVPQNLSASRPQDRQFILSSKKLLLSDSGFYLCAWSVDQGALAFFGQGTRLTVV.

This clone has a handful of counts. This chain joins TRBV7-2 and TRBJ2-5; 8 nucleotides line up with TRBD1. Germline CDR1 is SGHTA and CDR2 is FQGNSA. This CDR3 is built from 17 residues. After removal of 5 bases from V and 2 bases from J, the junction contained 13 bases not matched to a gene. CDR3 protein: CASSAGDRLTRQETQYF. CDR3 bases: TGTGCCAGCAGCGCCGGGGACAGGTTAACCCGACAAGAGACCCAGTACTTC.

The chain recombines TRBV30 with TRBJ1-1; 9 bases are shared with TRBD1. Germline CDR1 and CDR2: GTSNPN and SVGIG (reference sequence). With 1 base clipped from V and 3 bases from J, the junction kept 0 bases outside the gene matches. This CDR3 region has 13 residues. The CDR3 DNA reads as TGTGCCTGGAGTGGGGACAGGGACACTGAAGCTTTCTTT. Translating it yields CAWSGDRDTEAFF.

This clone turned up a few times. The chain is built from TRBV18 and TRBJ1-5; possibly TRBD1 for D (5 bases). The CDR3 is 15 amino acids. Germline loops: CDR1 KGHSH, CDR2 LQKENI. The V end lost 1 base, the J end lost 0 bases, and 7 bases lay between the germline ends. The CDR3 is CASSPQGYSNQPQHF. In nucleotides, the CDR3 is TGTGCCAGCTCACCACAGGGGTATAGCAATCAGCCCCAGCATTTT.

The rearrangement uses TRBV4-3 and TRBJ1-1; D not certain. CDR1 is LGHNA, CDR2 YSLEER, per germline. Trimming removed 1 base from V and 5 bases from J, with 8 bases in between. This CDR3 contains 13 residues. The CDR3 reads CASSQARETEAFF. The CDR3 DNA follows: TGCGCCAGCAGCCAAGCGAGGGAAACTGAAGCTTTCTTT.

The rearrangement joins TRBV11-2 to TRBJ1-2; D perhaps matches TRBD1 (5 bases). This CDR3 spans 14 amino acids. Looked up from germline, CDR1 is SGHAT and CDR2 is FQNNGV. V lost 1 base to trimming and J lost 8 bases, with 14 bases between them. Here the CDR3 reads CASSLVGGGIGYTF. CDR3 DNA: TGTGCCAGCAGCTTAGTGGGCGGGGGGATCGGCTACACCTTC.

Comments on this clone: Compared with germline, one end of the junction differs, possibly owing to a read error. The gene calls are TRBV7-9 and TRBJ2-5; 8 bases are shared with TRBD2. The J call may be in error: the DNA end matches TRBJ2-7 better. The V gene's germline CDR1 is SEHNR and CDR2 FQNEAQ (reference sequence). This CDR3 comprises 14 residues. The DNA for the CDR3 is TGTTCCAGCAAAACGGGGGGGGACCTCCACGAGCAGTACTTC. Encoded protein: CSSKTGGDLHEQYF.

The count of this clone is one. J is TRBJ2-7 and V is TRBV30, with 7 bases identical to TRBD1. The CDR3 extends over 15 amino acids. CDR1 and CDR2 (germline): GTSNPN, SVGIG (reference sequence). With 5 bases clipped from V and 1 base from J, the junction kept 11 bases outside the gene matches. The CDR3 coding sequence is TGTGCCTGGGCAGGTCCTTGGACAGGTTCCTACGAGCAGTACTTC. Protein: CAWAGPWTGSYEQYF.